The 26 T cell receptor beta chains below were found in one sample sequenced in a study of T cell responses to AZD1222 COVID-19 vaccine. Generated by immunoSEQ multiplex PCR, the TCRdb table keeps only in-frame clones and is missing some. Here the sample spans about 150,000 clones, roughly nine tenths being singletons. Sequencing used peripheral blood, obtained on day 0 of AZD1222 vaccination. The receptors derive from an adult in good health.

This chain links TRBV12-5 with TRBJ2-1; D is unresolved. The germline CDR1 and CDR2 sequences are LGHNT and FRNRAP. The CDR3 length is 17 residues. V was pared by 4 bases and J by 0 bases, with 16 bases between. The CDR3 region has the DNA TGTGCTAGTGGTTCCCCTTTAGGCGGCAGCTCCTACAATGAGCAGTTCTTC. Translated, it gives CASGSPLGGSSYNEQFF.

The chain is built from TRBV24-1 and TRBJ2-6; 7 nucleotides align to TRBD1. CDR1 KGHDR and CDR2 SFDVKD come from the germline V gene. CDR3 size: 19 residues. The ends lost 4 bases at V and 4 bases at J; junction bases unmatched: 15. This CDR3 is CATSDANLLQGYGANVLTF. In DNA form, the CDR3 reads TGTGCCACCAGTGACGCCAACCTCCTACAGGGGTACGGGGCCAACGTCCTGACTTTC.

The rearrangement uses TRBV5-5 and TRBJ2-7; D call uncertain. V gave up 3 bases and J gave up 0 bases, with 13 bases separating them. The CDR3 is 15 amino acids. CDR1 is SGHKS, CDR2 YYEKEE, per germline (reference sequence). The CDR3 DNA follows: TGTGCCAGCAGCTCAAGGGTCACGGGCTCCTACGAGCAGTACTTC. This gives the protein CASSSRVTGSYEQYF.

The gene calls are TRBV24-1 and TRBJ1-2; the D is unclear. This CDR3 has 14 residues. Between the trimmed V and J ends, which lost 3 bases and 6 bases, there was a span of 13 bases. Germline V gene data show CDR1 as KGHDR and CDR2 as SFDVKD. CDR3 protein: CATSDPTYSNGYTF. DNA of the CDR3: TGTGCCACCAGTGATCCCACCTACAGCAATGGCTACACCTTC.

This clone was counted between two and nine times. This chain connects TRBV9 to TRBJ1-6; D uncertain. V lost 0 bases and J 0 bases, leaving 10 bases between the germline ends. Germline CDR1 and CDR2: SGDLS and YYNGEE. This CDR3 contains 17 residues. The CDR3 sequence: CASSVDPLSSYNSPLHF. Here the CDR3 DNA reads TGTGCCAGCAGCGTAGACCCATTGAGCTCCTATAATTCACCCCTCCACTTT.

The CDR3 DNA sequence: TGTGCCAGCAGTTTGGGACAGGGGTTCTCTGGAAACACCATATATTTT. Residues: CASSLGQGFSGNTIYF. The rearrangement uses TRBV6-5 and TRBJ1-3; TRBD1 aligns across 10 bases. The CDR3 consists of 16 residues. The V gene end was trimmed by 4 bases and the J gene end by 0 bases; junction bases not matched to a gene: 3. Germline CDR1 and CDR2: MNHEY and SVGAGI.

The gene calls are TRBV4-3 and TRBJ2-2; D is uncertain. The CDR3 runs to 16 residues. V shed 3 bases and J shed 2 bases, with 13 bases lying between them. The germline V gene encodes CDR1 LGHNA and CDR2 YSLEER. The CDR3, as DNA: TGCGCCAGCAGCCAGAGGTTCCAAAGAAACACCGGGGAGCTGTTTTTT. It translates to CASSQRFQRNTGELFF.

The rearrangement joins TRBV6-2 or TRBV6-3 to TRBJ2-5; D is tentatively TRBD1 or TRBD2 (5 bases each). CDR3 length: 16 residues. Germline V gives CDR1 MNHEY, CDR2 SVGEGT. Trimming removed 4 bases at V and 5 bases at J, with 20 bases between. This chain's CDR3 is CASSSPPGRPGETQYF. CDR3 coding DNA: TGTGCCAGCAGTTCCCCCCCGGGGCGGCCTGGGGAGACCCAGTACTTC.

The rearrangement joins TRBV27 to TRBJ2-2; the D is unclear. Germline assignment: CDR1 MNHEY and CDR2 SMNVEV (reference sequence). The CDR3 has 13 residues. V lost 5 bases and J 2 bases, leaving 6 bases between the germline ends. The DNA for the CDR3 is TGTGCCAGCAGTAGGCGAAACACCGGGGAGCTGTTTTTT. Protein sequence: CASSRRNTGELFF.

The chain is built from TRBV20-1 and TRBJ2-1; D remains unclear. From germline, CDR1 is DFQATT and CDR2 SNEGSKA (reference sequence). This CDR3 comprises 11 residues. The CDR3 nucleotides read TGCAGCCGGAAGCCCCCCCCCGAGCAGTTCTTC. Encoded protein: CSRKPPPEQFF.

V gene TRBV20-1 combines with J gene TRBJ1-2; no firm D call. This CDR3 is 11 amino acids long. CDR1 is DFQATT and CDR2 is SNEGSKA in the germline V gene (reference sequence). With 5 bases removed from V and 6 bases from J, the gap between germline ends came to 10 bases. The CDR3 is CSAAAQDGYTF. Written as DNA, the CDR3 is TGCAGTGCTGCCGCGCAGGATGGCTACACCTTC.

This chain links TRBV11-2 with TRBJ1-6; 9 bases align to TRBD1. V lost 4 bases, J lost 7 bases, and 8 bases stayed unmatched. The V gene's germline CDR1 is SGHAT and CDR2 FQNNGV. This CDR3 contains 16 residues. Written as DNA, the CDR3 is TGTGCCAGCAGCTCCCTTTTACAGGGGGCCAATTCACCCCTCCACTTT. Translating it yields CASSSLLQGANSPLHF.

This rearrangement joins TRBV7-3 to TRBJ2-7, with TRBD2 as a possible D gene (6 bases). Germline V gene sequence: CDR1 SGHTA, CDR2 FQGTGA. This CDR3 is 13 amino acids long. V was clipped by 7 bases and J by 1 base, with 11 bases between them. CDR3: CASTGAGSYEQYF. DNA of the CDR3: TGTGCCAGCACTGGCGCGGGATCCTACGAGCAGTACTTC.

The chain is built from TRBV5-5 and TRBJ1-1; D possibly corresponds to TRBD1 (5 bases). Trimming cost V 2 bases and J 4 bases, with 9 bases left between them. Germline CDR1 and CDR2: SGHKS and YYEKEE (reference sequence). The CDR3 has 13 amino acids. The chain's CDR3 is CASSFQGGTEAFF. The CDR3, as DNA: TGTGCCAGCAGCTTTCAGGGCGGCACTGAAGCTTTCTTT.

The rearrangement joins TRBV4-2 to TRBJ1-5, with a possible D match to TRBD1 (5 bases). The CDR3 sequence is 13 residues long. CDR1 LGHNA and CDR2 YNFKEQ come from the germline V gene. V was shortened by 4 bases and J by 2 bases, with 6 bases between the two germline ends. CDR3 region: CASSRGGNQPQHF. DNA of the CDR3: TGTGCCAGCAGCCGAGGGGGCAATCAGCCCCAGCATTTT.

The chain has TRBV6-1 and TRBJ2-5; D is unresolved. Per the germline V gene, CDR1 is MNHNS and CDR2 is SASEGT. CDR3 length equals 11 residues. The V and J ends lost 2 bases and 5 bases respectively, with 3 bases between them. For the CDR3, the DNA is TGTGCCAGCAGTGAATGGGAGACCCAGTACTTC. It specifies CASSEWETQYF.

V usage is TRBV11-2 and J usage is TRBJ2-2, with D tentatively TRBD1 (6 bases). Trimming took off 4 bases at V and 5 bases at J, with 14 bases between the two ends. The CDR3 totals 15 residues. Germline CDR1 and CDR2: SGHAT and FQNNGV. The CDR3 sequence: CASSSLDRGTGELFF. The DNA for the CDR3 is TGTGCCAGCAGCTCGCTGGACAGAGGAACCGGGGAGCTGTTTTTT.

The chain couples TRBV6-5 to TRBJ2-3; D is uncertain. Trimming took 0 bases from V and 2 from J, leaving 6 bases between them. Germline-derived CDR1 and CDR2 are MNHEY and SVGAGI. The length of the CDR3 is 14 residues. Written as DNA, the CDR3 is TGTGCCAGCAGTTACTCGAGGTACACAGATACGCAGTATTTT. Translating gives CASSYSRYTDTQYF.

This sequence joins TRBV15 and TRBJ2-5; D remains unclear. Between the trimmed V and J ends, which lost 1 base and 3 bases, there was a span of 9 bases. The CDR3 loop spans 14 amino acids. Germline values: CDR1 LNHNV, CDR2 YYDKDF (reference sequence). The CDR3 nucleotides read TGTGCCACCAGCAGAGGACTTACGGAAGAGACCCAGTACTTC. It translates to CATSRGLTEETQYF.

The chain is built from TRBV19 and TRBJ2-2, with D perhaps TRBD2 (6 bases). V lost 6 bases and J lost 0, with 14 bases in between. Germline CDR1 reads LNHDA; CDR2 reads SQIVND (reference sequence). The CDR3 has 16 amino acids. CDR3: CASRPIAETNTGELFF. The CDR3 DNA reads as TGTGCCAGTAGACCCATAGCGGAAACGAACACCGGGGAGCTGTTTTTT.

The V call is TRBV24-1, the J call TRBJ2-2, with TRBD2 matching 12 bases. This CDR3 has 18 residues. Germline trimming cut 3 bases from V and 0 bases from J; bases unmatched to any gene: 4. Per germline, CDR1 KGHDR and CDR2 SFDVKD. The CDR3 DNA sequence: TGTGCCACCAGTGATCCGGGACTAGCGGGCACGAACACCGGGGAGCTGTTTTTT. Translating gives CATSDPGLAGTNTGELFF.

This clone appeared a few times. This sequence joins TRBV6-2 or TRBV6-3 and TRBJ2-6; the D gene is possibly TRBD1 (6 bases). The CDR3 contains 15 residues. Germline CDR1 and CDR2: MNHEY and SVGEGT. V gave up 6 bases and J gave up 1 base, with 10 bases separating them. The CDR3 spells CASSPQGSGANVLTF. CDR3 nucleotide sequence: TGTGCCAGCAGCCCCCAGGGGTCTGGGGCCAACGTCCTGACTTTC.

This chain uses TRBV19 with TRBJ1-2; 7 positions agree with TRBD1. Trimming cost V 7 bases and J 4 bases; bases outside gene matches: 9. The length of the CDR3 is 14 residues. Germline lookup yields CDR1 LNHDA and CDR2 SQIVND (reference sequence). CDR3 sequence: CASNAGGRIYGYTF. In DNA form, the CDR3 reads TGTGCCAGTAACGCAGGGGGACGCATCTATGGCTACACCTTC. Filled out from reference TRBV19 and TRBJ1-2, the complete variable domain reads DGGITQSPKYLFRKEGQNVTLSCEQNLNHDAMYWYRQDPGQGLRLIYYSQIVNDFQKGDIAEGYSVSREKKESFPLTVTSAQKNPTAFYLCASNAGGRIYGYTFGSGTRLTVV.

This CDR3 is CASSYTPGQTLNQPQHF. The CDR3 DNA follows: TGTGCCAGCAGTTACACACCGGGACAGACATTAAATCAGCCCCAGCATTTT. The chain couples TRBV28 to TRBJ1-5; TRBD1 aligns across 7 bases. The CDR3 is 17 amino acids. The germline CDR1 and CDR2 sequences are MDHEN and SYDVKM. V shed 4 bases and J 4 bases; nucleotides not matched to a gene: 13.

V is TRBV6-2 or TRBV6-3 and J is TRBJ2-3, with a weak D call TRBD2 (6 bases). Per the germline V gene, CDR1 is MNHEY and CDR2 is SVGEGT. Trimming cost V 5 bases and J 0 bases, with 12 bases left between them. This CDR3 has 15 amino acids. The CDR3 nucleotides read TGTGCCAGCAGTCCGAGACTAGGAAGCACAGATACGCAGTATTTT. This translates into CASSPRLGSTDTQYF.

The chain links TRBV15 to TRBJ2-1; D uncertain. CDR3 length: 17 residues. Trimming took off 0 bases at V and 7 bases at J, with 19 bases between the two ends. From germline, CDR1 is LNHNV and CDR2 YYDKDF (reference sequence). CDR3 coding DNA: TGTGCCACCAGCAGAGAACAAACTACACTACAAAGGAATGAGCAGTTCTTC. It specifies CATSREQTTLQRNEQFF.